This T cell receptor beta chain comes out of a study of T cells in Graves' hyperthyroidism and ophthalmopathy. Points from the study as a whole: Ophthalmopathy was separated from stable hyperthyroidism by a 13 V-J model.

The authors obtained PBMCs from over 8.5 ml of fresh peripheral blood. This clonotype was detected a few times. No antigen is known for it. CDR3 length: 15 amino acids. Germline CDR1 reads LGHNA; CDR2 reads YNFKEQ. V was clipped by 0 bases and J by 4 bases, with 12 bases between them. Amplified TCR beta CDR3 regions derived from RNA transcripts. HTBI primers were used for first-round RT-PCR of the TCR CDR3. TCRdb fed the multiplex PCR reads into MiXCR, producing one record per CDR3 protein. The sample contains around 600,000 distinct CDR3 sequences, 14% of which appear only once. The TCR was taken from a young woman with Graves' ophthalmopathy. The sequencing input was blood. The V call is TRBV4-2, the J call TRBJ1-2, with D perhaps matching TRBD1 (5 bases). The CDR3 loop reads CASSQEFQGIYGYTF. For the CDR3, the DNA is TGTGCCAGCAGCCAAGAGTTTCAGGGTATCTATGGCTACACCTTC.